This TCR beta chain was obtained from a study of CD8 T cells in Susac syndrome. General study points: In TEMRA cells and active patients, CD8+ clonal expansion in Susac reached its peak.

Germline CDR1 and CDR2: SGHNT and YYREEE (reference sequence). Trimming left V 0 bases short and J 9 bases short, with 16 bases between. This CDR3 is built from 15 residues. In blood CD8+ and CD4+ T cells, TCR beta underwent sequencing. A remark on this clonotype: Its antigen remains unidentified.

The RNA, 0.5 to 1 ug, was put through reverse transcription using random hexamers. TCRdb processed the immunoSEQ multiplex PCR reads anew with MiXCR; each CDR3 protein has one entry. The sample records fewer than 85,000 distinct CDR3 sequences, 94% being singletons. The source material was CD8+ T cells from PBMCs. The source of this sequence is a human donor with Susac syndrome. The V and J genes are TRBV5-4 and TRBJ2-1, with D possibly TRBD2 on 6 matching bases. The CDR3 reads CASSLEAGRWGEQFF. CDR3 bases: TGTGCCAGCAGCTTGGAGGCGGGGCGGTGGGGTGAGCAGTTCTTC.